This is a list of T cell receptor beta chains from one sample in a study of cytomegalovirus exposure and HLA in healthy donors. Only in-frame clones appear in the TCRdb table, and some are missing; sequencing was by immunoSEQ multiplex PCR. The data contain about 170,000 clones, 80% to 90% of them singletons. Sequencing was performed on PBMCs. The receptors here all came from a girl aged 5 to 17 in good health and CMV-seropositive. Each CDR3 is given with its conserved first and last residue. Fields, in order: V gene, clone size, D gene, J gene, CDR3 length, CDR3 DNA, CDR3 protein. A D gene is named only where the DNA matches it firmly. Expanded clones are given a class, and other clones once, few, many or no size at all.

v_call: TRBV27
clone_size: once
d_call: -
j_call: TRBJ2-7
cdr3_length: 15
cdr3_nt: TGTGCCAGCAGTTTATCCCGACAGCCTTACTATGAGCAGTACTTC
cdr3_aa: CASSLSRQPYYEQYF

v_call: TRBV7-9
clone_size: -
d_call: -
j_call: TRBJ1-4
cdr3_length: 16
cdr3_nt: TGTGCCAGCAGCTCAGCACGAGCTCCAACTAATGAAAAACTGTTTTTT
cdr3_aa: CASSSARAPTNEKLFF

v_call: TRBV5-4
clone_size: -
d_call: TRBD1
j_call: TRBJ1-1
cdr3_length: 15
cdr3_nt: TGTGCCAGCAGGACGGAACAGGGGGTTTCTTCTGAAGCTTTCTTT
cdr3_aa: CASRTEQGVSSEAFF

v_call: TRBV7-2
clone_size: once
d_call: TRBD2
j_call: TRBJ2-7
cdr3_length: 15
cdr3_nt: TGTGCCAGCAGCTCCGGGGGGGCAAGCTCCTACGAGCAGTACTTC
cdr3_aa: CASSSGGASSYEQYF

v_call: TRBV5-1
clone_size: -
d_call: TRBD1
j_call: TRBJ1-6
cdr3_length: 16
cdr3_nt: TGCGCCAGCAGCTTATACTGGGACAGCCTTGGATCACCCCTCCACTTT
cdr3_aa: CASSLYWDSLGSPLHF

v_call: TRBV5-1
clone_size: -
d_call: -
j_call: TRBJ1-1
cdr3_length: 15
cdr3_nt: TGCGCCAGCAGCTTTCGGGACTCCCGGAACACTGAAGCTTTCTTT
cdr3_aa: CASSFRDSRNTEAFF

v_call: TRBV11-3
clone_size: -
d_call: TRBD1
j_call: TRBJ2-7
cdr3_length: 16
cdr3_nt: TGTGCCAGCAGCTTAATTGGGACAGGGAAATCCTACGAGCAGTACTTC
cdr3_aa: CASSLIGTGKSYEQYF

v_call: TRBV7-9
clone_size: -
d_call: TRBD1
j_call: TRBJ1-2
cdr3_length: 18
cdr3_nt: TGTGCCAGCAGCCATACCCGGGACAGGGGGCGCAGAAACTATGGCTACACCTTC
cdr3_aa: CASSHTRDRGRRNYGYTF

v_call: TRBV27
clone_size: -
d_call: -
j_call: TRBJ2-3
cdr3_length: 15
cdr3_nt: TGTGCCAGCAGTTCATCCGGGACACCCACAGATACGCAGTATTTT
cdr3_aa: CASSSSGTPTDTQYF

v_call: TRBV19
clone_size: once
d_call: TRBD1
j_call: TRBJ1-4
cdr3_length: 13
cdr3_nt: TGTGCCAGTAGTATATCAGGGGGTGAAAAACTGTTTTTT
cdr3_aa: CASSISGGEKLFF

v_call: TRBV19
clone_size: few
d_call: TRBD2
j_call: TRBJ2-3
cdr3_length: 15
cdr3_nt: TGTGCCAGTACCCCAGCGGGGGTAAGCACAGATACGCAGTATTTT
cdr3_aa: CASTPAGVSTDTQYF

v_call: TRBV9
clone_size: -
d_call: -
j_call: TRBJ1-3
cdr3_length: 15
cdr3_nt: TGTGCCAGCAGCGAAGGGCAGGGAGGTGGAAACACCATATATTTT
cdr3_aa: CASSEGQGGGNTIYF

v_call: TRBV18
clone_size: few
d_call: -
j_call: TRBJ1-1
cdr3_length: 14
cdr3_nt: TGTGCCAGCTCACCACCAAAGGGGGGGGCTGAAGCTTTCTTT
cdr3_aa: CASSPPKGGAEAFF

v_call: TRBV5-1
clone_size: -
d_call: TRBD2
j_call: TRBJ2-5
cdr3_length: 16
cdr3_nt: TGCGCCAGCAGCTTGCGCGAGCGGGGGCCCGAAGAGACCCAGTACTTC
cdr3_aa: CASSLRERGPEETQYF

v_call: TRBV30
clone_size: -
d_call: -
j_call: TRBJ1-5
cdr3_length: 13
cdr3_nt: TGTGCCTGGAGTGTACAGGAATATCAGCCCCAGCATTTT
cdr3_aa: CAWSVQEYQPQHF

v_call: TRBV6-5
clone_size: -
d_call: -
j_call: TRBJ1-2
cdr3_length: 14
cdr3_nt: TGTGCCAGCAGTTACAATGGAGCTAACTATGGCTACACCTTC
cdr3_aa: CASSYNGANYGYTF

v_call: TRBV7-9
clone_size: many
d_call: -
j_call: TRBJ2-7
cdr3_length: 11
cdr3_nt: TGTGCCAGCAGCTCTGGCCACGAGCAGTACTTC
cdr3_aa: CASSSGHEQYF

v_call: TRBV15
clone_size: -
d_call: -
j_call: TRBJ1-5
cdr3_length: 12
cdr3_nt: TGTGCCACCAGCAGAGATCAACAGCCCCAGCATTTT
cdr3_aa: CATSRDQQPQHF

v_call: TRBV11-2
clone_size: -
d_call: -
j_call: TRBJ2-3
cdr3_length: 17
cdr3_nt: TGTACCAGCAGCTTAGTAGGACGGCGGGGAAGCACAGATACGCAGTATTTT
cdr3_aa: CTSSLVGRRGSTDTQYF

v_call: TRBV6-1
clone_size: -
d_call: TRBD2
j_call: TRBJ2-7
cdr3_length: 15
cdr3_nt: TGTGCCAGCAGTTCCGGCGGGGGACTCACCTACGAGCAGTACTTC
cdr3_aa: CASSSGGGLTYEQYF

v_call: TRBV4-1
clone_size: once
d_call: -
j_call: TRBJ2-2
cdr3_length: 15
cdr3_nt: TGCGCCAGCAGCCAAGAACAGGGATCCACCGGGGAGCTGTTTTTT
cdr3_aa: CASSQEQGSTGELFF

v_call: TRBV19
clone_size: -
d_call: TRBD1
j_call: TRBJ1-1
cdr3_length: 15
cdr3_nt: TGTGCCAGTAGTACCCCCGGGACAGGGGGAACTGAAGCTTTCTTT
cdr3_aa: CASSTPGTGGTEAFF

v_call: TRBV19
clone_size: -
d_call: -
j_call: TRBJ2-7
cdr3_length: 12
cdr3_nt: TGTGCCAGTAGTGCGAGTGGCTACGAGCAGTACTTC
cdr3_aa: CASSASGYEQYF